Listed here is a single T cell receptor beta chain. The CDR3 contains 15 residues. Deletions cut 2 bases from V and 1 base from J, with 8 bases between. Germline V CDR1 and CDR2: MDHEN, SYDVKM. Data came from immunoSEQ multiplex PCR; TCRdb stores just in-frame clones and leaves some out. This sample has 330,000 or so clones, with around 87% found just once. This specimen comes from a study of blood T cell repertoires in COVID-19. Study background: Both acute and convalescent COVID-19 samples were obtained from the United States, Italy and Spain. The analysed material was cDNA or gDNA that came from T cells, B-cell-depleted T cells, or PBMCs.

Enrollees, about 18 to 90 years old, lived in about two dozen US areas. Sequencing was done on a sample of PBMCs or T cells enriched from blood (not recorded which). This TCR came from a man in his forties in a cohort exposed to, infected with or recovered from COVID-19 (not recorded which). The chain is built from TRBV28 and TRBJ2-2; D is unclear. The CDR3 reads CASSLGSGNTGELFF. In DNA form, the CDR3 reads TGTGCCAGCAGTTTAGGCTCAGGGAACACCGGGGAGCTGTTTTTT. Using reference TRBV28 and TRBJ2-2 for the parts outside the CDR3, the full variable domain is DVKVTQSSRYLVKRTGEKVFLECVQDMDHENMFWYRQDPGLGLRLIYFSYDVKMKEKGDIPEGYSVSREKKERFSLILESASTNQTSMYLCASSLGSGNTGELFFGEGSRLTVL.